Presented here are 17 T cell receptor beta chains from one specimen sequenced in a study of T-cell reconstitution after alpha-beta-depleted transplantation in children. Unique molecular identifiers featured in how the TCRbeta library was prepared. TCRdb passed the PCR reads through MiXCR, listing each CDR3 protein once. The table lists about 540,000 distinct CDR3 sequences, 15% to 20% of them singletons, with 3.3% in the top ten. This material consisted of PBMCs from the stem cell graft donor, taken from the stem cell graft. All receptors come from a human donor who donated a stem cell graft to a child with acute lymphoblastic leukemia.

This clonotype was observed a handful of times. The chain has TRBV5-1 and TRBJ2-3, with 11 bases that match TRBD2. Germline assignment: CDR1 SGHRS and CDR2 YFSETQ. V lost 4 bases to trimming and J lost 4 bases; unmatched junction nucleotides: 5. The CDR3 extends over 15 amino acids. The CDR3 here is CASSPSTSGADTQYF. The CDR3 DNA follows: TGCGCCAGCAGCCCCTCGACTAGCGGGGCAGATACGCAGTATTTT. Complete variable domain (other parts from reference TRBV5-1 and TRBJ2-3): KAGVTQTPRYLIKTRGQQVTLSCSPISGHRSVSWYQQTPGQGLQFLFEYFSETQRNKGNFPGRFSGRQFSNSRSEMNVSTLELGDSALYLCASSPSTSGADTQYFGPGTRLTVL.

The chain couples TRBV7-9 to TRBJ2-1; 7 bases agree with TRBD2. Germline loops: CDR1 SEHNR, CDR2 FQNEAQ (reference sequence). The CDR3 is 17 amino acids. V was pared by 4 bases and J by 5 bases, with 14 bases of the junction left unmatched. CDR3 amino acids: CASSSAWGGSGNNEQFF. As DNA, the CDR3 is TGTGCCAGCAGCTCCGCATGGGGCGGGAGTGGTAACAATGAGCAGTTCTTC.

The table lists this clonotype with a few counts. The chain combines TRBV15 with TRBJ2-7, with D uncertain. V gave up 0 bases and J gave up 2 bases, with 5 bases separating them. This CDR3 contains 13 residues. Germline loops: CDR1 LNHNV, CDR2 YYDKDF (reference sequence). The CDR3, as DNA: TGTGCCACCAGCAGAGATGAGGCCTACGAGCAGTACTTC. The encoded protein is CATSRDEAYEQYF.

This clonotype was detected a few times. The rearrangement joins TRBV20-1 to TRBJ2-7; 14 bases line up with TRBD2. The V and J ends lost 0 bases and 0 bases, in that order; junction bases with no gene match: 10. The length of the CDR3 is 19 residues. Per germline, CDR1 DFQATT and CDR2 SNEGSKA (reference sequence). The CDR3 DNA reads TGCAGTGCTAGAGAGGGGGGACTAGCGGGAGACACAAACTCCTACGAGCAGTACTTC. This sequence encodes CSAREGGLAGDTNSYEQYF.

V usage is TRBV19 and J usage is TRBJ1-1; D is undetermined. The V end lost 3 bases, the J end lost 8 bases, and 10 bases lay between the germline ends. Germline values: CDR1 LNHDA, CDR2 SQIVND (reference sequence). This CDR3 region has 12 residues. In DNA, the CDR3 is TGTGCCAGTAGTATCGGCCTTCAAGAAGCTTTCTTT. As protein: CASSIGLQEAFF.

This clonotype was detected only a few times. In nucleotides, the CDR3 is TGTGCCAGCAGCCAAGGGTCTAGCACAGATACGCAGTATTTT. This sequence encodes CASSQGSSTDTQYF. V is TRBV3-1 and J is TRBJ2-3, with no clear D. Trimming took off 1 base at V and 0 bases at J, with 5 bases between the two ends. Germline-derived CDR1 and CDR2 are LGHDT and YNNKEL (reference sequence). The CDR3 has 14 residues.

The J gene is TRBJ2-1, the V gene TRBV7-2, with 7 bases aligning to TRBD2. Germline V gives CDR1 SGHTA, CDR2 FQGNSA. V was clipped by 4 bases and J by 0 bases; unmatched bases: 9. The CDR3 length is 17 residues. The CDR3 region has the DNA TGTGCCAGCAGCTCTGGGGCTAGCGGAATCTCCTACAATGAGCAGTTCTTC. Protein sequence: CASSSGASGISYNEQFF.

The CDR3 DNA reads as TGCGCCACCCGAGCGGGAGGGCTTTGGACCGGGGAGCTGTTTTTT. It translates to CATRAGGLWTGELFF. This chain joins TRBV10-1 and TRBJ2-2; TRBD2 aligns across 10 bases. The CDR3 has 15 residues. Germline CDR1 WNHNN, CDR2 SYGVQD (reference sequence). The V gene end was trimmed by 10 bases and the J gene end by 5 bases; junction bases not matched to a gene: 10.

The chain links TRBV5-1 to TRBJ2-7, with a possible D match to TRBD2 (5 bases). V gave up 1 base and J gave up 0 bases, with 8 bases separating them. This CDR3 contains 14 residues. The germline V gene has CDR1 SGHRS and CDR2 YFSETQ. The CDR3 bases are TGCGCCAGCAGCTTGCTCGGGGTCTCCTACGAGCAGTACTTC. Translation: CASSLLGVSYEQYF.

This clonotype has a handful of counts. The chain links TRBV7-9 to TRBJ2-1; 8 bases agree with TRBD2. V lost 2 bases and J lost 7; bases outside the gene matches: 7. Per the germline V gene, CDR1 is SEHNR and CDR2 is FQNEAQ (reference sequence). The CDR3 length is 15 residues. The CDR3 loop reads CASSLLSGSKNEQFF. Written as DNA, the CDR3 is TGTGCCAGCAGCTTATTAAGCGGGAGTAAAAATGAGCAGTTCTTC. Using reference TRBV7-9 and TRBJ2-1 for the parts outside the CDR3, the full variable domain is DTGVSQNPRHKITKRGQNVTFRCDPISEHNRLYWYRQTLGQGPEFLTYFQNEAQLEKSRLLSDRFSAERPKGSFSTLEIQRTEQGDSAMYLCASSLLSGSKNEQFFGPGTRLTVL.

V is TRBV24-1 and J is TRBJ2-1; TRBD1 is a possible D gene (7 bases). The V gene lost 4 bases and the J gene lost 2 bases, with 26 bases spanning the gap. Germline CDR1 KGHDR, CDR2 SFDVKD. The CDR3 loop spans 20 amino acids. The DNA of the CDR3 is TGTGCCACCAGTGAGAGCAGGGCGGGACAGAAGTTTCTTCCCTACAATGAGCAGTTCTTC. Translation: CATSESRAGQKFLPYNEQFF.

This clonotype was detected only a few times. The gene calls are TRBV25-1 and TRBJ1-2; no firm D call. V lost 3 bases to trimming and J lost 1 base, with 12 bases between them. The CDR3 is 15 amino acids. The germline gives CDR1 MGHDK, CDR2 SYGVNS. The CDR3 region is CASSDPGQLNYGYTF. In DNA form, the CDR3 reads TGTGCCAGCAGTGACCCCGGCCAGCTTAACTATGGCTACACCTTC.

This clonotype was found a few times. The chain combines TRBV18 with TRBJ2-7, with 9 bases fitting TRBD1. Germline loops: CDR1 KGHSH, CDR2 LQKENI. The CDR3 has 16 amino acids. With V trimmed by 3 bases and J by 1 base, 7 bases remained unmatched. CDR3 protein: CASSPPGQGPSYEQYF. CDR3 DNA sequence: TGTGCCAGCTCACCCCCAGGACAGGGGCCATCCTACGAGCAGTACTTC.

The chain is built from TRBV20-1 and TRBJ2-5; TRBD1 agrees at 9 bases. With 8 bases clipped from V and 5 bases from J, the junction kept 9 bases outside the gene matches. The germline gives CDR1 DFQATT, CDR2 SNEGSKA (reference sequence). The CDR3 is 13 amino acids. The CDR3 is CSSRTGGSETQYF. The CDR3 bases are TGCAGTTCCCGTACAGGGGGCTCTGAGACCCAGTACTTC.

CDR3 sequence (DNA): TGTGCCAGCAGCTTAATGGGACCGCCGTGGGAGCAGTACTTC. Amino acids: CASSLMGPPWEQYF. J is TRBJ2-7 and V is TRBV7-3; D possibly uses TRBD1 or TRBD2 (5 bases each). With 1 base removed from V and 7 bases from J, the gap between germline ends came to 14 bases. The germline CDR1 and CDR2 sequences are SGHTA and FQGTGA. There are 14 residues in the CDR3.

This clonotype was seen a handful of times. The chain combines TRBV25-1 with TRBJ2-5; no definite D call. Germline CDR1 MGHDK, CDR2 SYGVNS. V lost 2 bases and J lost 5, with 12 bases in between. There are 14 residues in the CDR3. The chain's CDR3 is CASSERAGPETQYF. In DNA, the CDR3 is TGTGCCAGCAGTGAAAGAGCAGGCCCGGAGACCCAGTACTTC.

This clonotype was counted only a few times. The chain links TRBV5-1 to TRBJ2-5; D may be TRBD1 (5 bases). V lost 3 bases to trimming and J lost 2 bases, with 17 bases between them. CDR1 and CDR2 (germline): SGHRS, YFSETQ. There are 16 residues in the CDR3. The CDR3 sequence is CASSWGVAAGQETQYF. The DNA of the CDR3 is TGCGCCAGCAGCTGGGGCGTGGCGGCAGGACAAGAGACCCAGTACTTC.